The TCR beta chain under discussion was sequenced for a study of blood T cell repertoires in COVID-19. Across the whole study: The United States, Italy and Spain supplied acute and convalescent COVID-19 samples. In each case, the material was cDNA or gDNA derived from T cells, B-cell-depleted T cells, or PBMCs.

CDR1 is MGHDK and CDR2 is SYGVNS in the germline V gene. There are 16 residues in the CDR3. V lost 7 bases, J lost 3 bases, and 11 bases stayed unmatched. Per the study methods: By means of reference gene primer amplification, nucleated cell counts were estimated. The repertoire was sequenced with immunoSEQ multiplex PCR; TCRdb's copy has only in-frame clones and lacks some. Clone size and the V and J calls come from that table; the DNA yielded D and trimming. The sample carries some 150,000 clones, about four fifths recorded once. The rearrangement joins TRBV25-1 to TRBJ2-7; 11 bases map to TRBD1. The sequencing sample was made of peripheral blood. The clonotype originates from a man in his 70s with acute or convalescent COVID-19. This CDR3 reads CASMTTPGQGVYEQYF. The CDR3 DNA reads TGTGCCAGCATGACTACTCCGGGACAGGGGGTCTACGAGCAGTACTTC.